This TCR beta chain was captured by sequencing in a study of T cell changes during pregnancy in multiple sclerosis. The CDR3 covers 13 residues. V lost 5 bases, J lost 4 bases, and 4 bases stayed unmatched. CDR1 is MNHEY and CDR2 is SVGAGI in the germline V gene. Data came from immunoSEQ multiplex PCR; TCRdb stores just in-frame clones and leaves some out. The data contain approximately 130,000 clones, around 95% of them singletons. The sequenced sample was peripheral blood, obtained after pregnancy. The chain employs TRBV6-5 and TRBJ1-2, with 7 bases fitting TRBD1. The receptor's source is a female donor with multiple sclerosis, enrolled in a pregnancy study. CDR3 nucleotide sequence: TGTGCCAGCAGTGAGACAGGGACCTATGGCTACACCTTC. It codes for CASSETGTYGYTF.